This record concerns one T cell receptor (beta chain) sequence. The data were obtained in a study of blood T cell repertoires in COVID-19. The method was immunoSEQ multiplex PCR; TCRdb's version includes in-frame clones alone and lacks a portion of them. The sample holds some 300,000 clones, about nine tenths seen once. The CDR3 has 14 amino acids. Trimming removed 2 bases at V and 7 bases at J, with 14 bases between. Germline V gene data show CDR1 as SGDLS and CDR2 as YYNGEE. The TCR comes from a woman between 25 and 40 years old who had recovered from COVID-19. V is TRBV9 and J is TRBJ2-3; D possibly corresponds to TRBD1 (5 bases). The sequenced sample was PBMCs or T cells enriched from blood (not recorded which). The CDR3 sequence: CASSVGQGRNTQYF. CDR3 nucleotide sequence: TGTGCCAGCAGCGTTGGGCAGGGTAGAAATACGCAGTATTTT.